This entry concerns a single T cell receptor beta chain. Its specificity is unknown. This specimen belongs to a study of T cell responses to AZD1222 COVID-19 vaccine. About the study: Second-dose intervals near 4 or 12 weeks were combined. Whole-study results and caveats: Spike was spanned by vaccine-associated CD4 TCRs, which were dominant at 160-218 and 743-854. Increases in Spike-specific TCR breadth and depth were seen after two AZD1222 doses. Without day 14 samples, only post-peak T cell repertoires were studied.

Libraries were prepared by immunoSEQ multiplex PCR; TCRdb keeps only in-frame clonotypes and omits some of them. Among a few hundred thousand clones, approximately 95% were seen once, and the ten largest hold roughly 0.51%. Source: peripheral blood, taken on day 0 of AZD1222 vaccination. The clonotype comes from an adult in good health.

The DNA for the CDR3 is TGCAGCGTTGAAGATTTTGGACAGGGGGCGGAAAAACTGTTTTTT. Translation: CSVEDFGQGAEKLFF. The rearrangement links TRBV29-1 to TRBJ1-4; 11 bases match TRBD1. This CDR3 spans 15 amino acids. Germline CDR1 reads SQVTM; CDR2 reads ANQGSEA. The V segment lost 0 bases and the J segment 8 bases; nucleotides outside the gene matches: 5.